These T cell receptor beta chains were read from a single sample in a study of blood T cell repertoires in COVID-19. TCRdb keeps only in-frame clones here, not all; method: immunoSEQ multiplex PCR. Of fewer than 300,000 clones in the sample, roughly 85% are singletons; the top ten hold 5% to 6.5%. Sequencing used peripheral blood. The receptors shown here come from a man aged 45 to 65 with active or convalescent COVID-19. Both conserved end residues are part of each CDR3. The order of the fields is J gene, clone size, CDR3 length, V gene, D gene, CDR3 DNA, CDR3 protein. D genes are given only for firm matches. Clone size is stated in some rows and not others, as once, few, many or a class when expanded.

>TRBJ2-7|.|14|TRBV27|TRBD2
TGTGCCAGCAGTTTCGGGACTAGCGGTCTCGAGCAGTACTTC
CASSFGTSGLEQYF
>TRBJ2-7|.|16|TRBV19|.
TGTGCCAGTAGTTCGAACCTGGGACTCTTTACCTACGAGCAGTACTTC
CASSSNLGLFTYEQYF
>TRBJ1-5|.|14|TRBV6-5|TRBD1
TGTGCCAGCAGTACTGACAGGGGTAATCAGCCCCAGCATTTT
CASSTDRGNQPQHF
>TRBJ2-7|.|12|TRBV12-3/TRBV12-4|TRBD1
TGTGCCAGCAGTACAGGGGCGGGTGAGCAGTACTTC
CASSTGAGEQYF
>TRBJ2-7|.|15|TRBV3-1/TRBV3-2|.
TGTGCCAGCAGTCCACTCACGGGGTCCTCCTACGAGCAGTACTTC
CASSPLTGSSYEQYF
>TRBJ1-4|few|12|TRBV7-9|.
TGTGCCAGCGAAGGGGCCGGGGAAAAACTGTTTTTT
CASEGAGEKLFF
>TRBJ2-7|.|12|TRBV13|.
TGTGCCAGCGGGAGGCTCGGCTACGAGCAGTACTTC
CASGRLGYEQYF
>TRBJ1-2|.|16|TRBV10-3|.
TGTGCCATCAGTGCAGGCGGGGGGTATTCTAACTATGGCTACACCTTC
CAISAGGGYSNYGYTF
>TRBJ1-3|.|16|TRBV7-8|.
TGTGCCAGCAGCCCGTATAGAATTAGCTCTGGAAACACCATATATTTT
CASSPYRISSGNTIYF
>TRBJ2-1|.|13|TRBV6-6|.
TGTGCCAGCAGTCAAGGAGGATACAATGAGCAGTTCTTC
CASSQGGYNEQFF
>TRBJ2-2|once|18|TRBV7-6|TRBD2
TGTGCCAGCAGCCCCTTAGCGGGAGCCACTTCGACTACCGGGGAGCTGTTTTTT
CASSPLAGATSTTGELFF
>TRBJ2-1|.|12|TRBV5-5|.
TGTGCCAGCAGCTTGGTACTAGCTGAGCAGTTCTTC
CASSLVLAEQFF
>TRBJ1-1|.|14|TRBV28|.
TGTGCCAGCAGTTTCTCTGTTAGGAACACTGAAGCTTTCTTT
CASSFSVRNTEAFF
>TRBJ2-7|.|15|TRBV6-1|.
TGTGCCAGCAGTGAATTCGCAGAATTGTCCTACGAGCAGTACTTC
CASSEFAELSYEQYF
>TRBJ2-1|.|15|TRBV19|TRBD2
TGTGCCAGTAGTATAGATAGGCTAGCGGGAGGTGAGCAGTTCTTC
CASSIDRLAGGEQFF
>TRBJ1-2|.|14|TRBV7-9|TRBD1
TGTGCCAGCAGCTTAGAGGGACAGGGGGCTGGCTACACCTTC
CASSLEGQGAGYTF
>TRBJ1-1|.|15|TRBV9|TRBD1
TGTGCCAGCAGCGCCGGACAGGGTGGGGTCACTGAAGCTTTCTTT
CASSAGQGGVTEAFF
>TRBJ2-7|.|15|TRBV11-2|.
TGTGCCAGCAGCTTAAGCCCCGGGGTCGGGTACGAGCAGTACTTC
CASSLSPGVGYEQYF
>TRBJ2-7|.|14|TRBV2|TRBD2
TGTGCCAGCATAGCGGTACGCGGGAGCTACGAGCAGTACTTC
CASIAVRGSYEQYF
>TRBJ2-1|once|13|TRBV28|TRBD1
TGTGCCAGCACCTTGACAGGGATGAATGAGCAGTTCTTC
CASTLTGMNEQFF
>TRBJ2-2|.|18|TRBV6-6|TRBD2
TGTGCCAGCAGTCCGAACAAGGGGACTACTGCGAACACCGGGGAGCTGTTTTTT
CASSPNKGTTANTGELFF
>TRBJ1-5|.|15|TRBV4-1|.
TGCGCCAGCAGCCCTGGGGCTTTGAGCAATCAGCCCCAGCATTTT
CASSPGALSNQPQHF
>TRBJ2-2|.|19|TRBV15|TRBD1
TGTGCCACCAGCAGAGATGGAGGGTCCGGCACAGGGGGTCCCGGGGAGCTGTTTTTT
CATSRDGGSGTGGPGELFF
>TRBJ2-1|.|20|TRBV18|TRBD1
TGTGCCAGCTCTCCTCCGGAGGACAGGGGGCGGATTAGGTCCTACAATGAGCAGTTCTTC
CASSPPEDRGRIRSYNEQFF
>TRBJ2-1|.|15|TRBV7-2|TRBD2
TGTGCCAGCAACCTAGCGGGGCCCTTTGGGAATGAGCAGTTCTTC
CASNLAGPFGNEQFF
>TRBJ1-4|.|14|TRBV5-1|.
TGCGCCAGCGCGTTCAAGGGGGATAATGAAAAACTGTTTTTT
CASAFKGDNEKLFF
>TRBJ2-7|.|15|TRBV29-1|TRBD2
TGCAGCGTTGATCAGAGGGCGGGAGAGTACTACGAGCAGTACTTC
CSVDQRAGEYYEQYF
>TRBJ2-5|.|14|TRBV29-1|TRBD2
TGCAGCGTTGAATCGGGACTAGGTTCTGGGACCCAGTACTTC
CSVESGLGSGTQYF
>TRBJ2-1|.|12|TRBV30|.
TGTGCCTGGAGCGGTGGAGGCAATGAGCAGTTCTTC
CAWSGGGNEQFF
>TRBJ2-7|.|11|TRBV20-1|.
TGCAGTGCTAGAGACCCTTACGAGCAGTACTTC
CSARDPYEQYF
>TRBJ1-2|.|12|TRBV6-6|.
TGTGCCAGCGGCCGCGGGGACTATGGCTACACCTTC
CASGRGDYGYTF
>TRBJ2-7|.|12|TRBV5-6|TRBD2
TGTGCCAGCAGCCTTAGCGGGTACGAGCAGTACTTC
CASSLSGYEQYF
>TRBJ2-2|.|15|TRBV19|TRBD1
TGTGCCAGTGTTGAGGGGGCAGCGAACACCGGGGAGCTGTTTTTT
CASVEGAANTGELFF
>TRBJ1-1|.|14|TRBV7-9|.
TGTGCCAGCAGCTTGAAGGGGCCGGCCACTGAAGCTTTCTTT
CASSLKGPATEAFF
>TRBJ1-2|.|15|TRBV28|TRBD1
TGTGCCAGCAGTTTCCGGGACAGGGGGTCGAGTGGCTACACCTTC
CASSFRDRGSSGYTF
>TRBJ2-1|.|14|TRBV11-3|TRBD2
TGTGCCAGCAGTAAGACTAGCGGGAATGGTGAGCAGTTCTTC
CASSKTSGNGEQFF
>TRBJ2-7|.|14|TRBV2|TRBD2
TGTGCCAGCAGTGTAGCGGGAGTCGGCTACGAGCAGTACTTC
CASSVAGVGYEQYF
>TRBJ2-4|.|11|TRBV19|.
TGTGCCAGTAGACGTGGCAACATTCAGTACTTC
CASRRGNIQYF
>TRBJ2-3|.|14|TRBV5-5|.
TGTGCCAGCAGCTTGGACGGGAGCGCAGATACGCAGTATTTT
CASSLDGSADTQYF
>TRBJ1-2|once|15|TRBV18|TRBD1
TGTGCCAGCTCACCACCCGCAGGGGGCGGCTATGGCTACACCTTC
CASSPPAGGGYGYTF
>TRBJ1-2|.|17|TRBV19|TRBD1
TGTGCCAGTAGTATAGCCGCCGGGACAGGCCCCTCGGACGGCTACACCTTC
CASSIAAGTGPSDGYTF